This passage covers 18 T cell receptor beta chains from one sample sequenced in a study of blood T cell repertoires in COVID-19. Repertoires were generated with immunoSEQ multiplex PCR, while TCRdb's copy carries only in-frame clones and drops some. The repertoire includes roughly 200,000 clones, 70% to 85% of them detected once, and roughly 13% sits in the top ten. Sample: peripheral blood. The receptors were gathered from a man in his forties or fifties who had recovered from COVID-19.

The rearrangement links TRBV24-1 to TRBJ2-5, with a possible D match to TRBD2 (6 bases). Trimming took off 7 bases at V and 5 bases at J, with 25 bases between the two ends. Germline loops: CDR1 KGHDR, CDR2 SFDVKD. This CDR3 region has 17 residues. Here the CDR3 DNA reads TGTGCCACCAGGGGAAGCGCGGGAAAACACGGGCGGGAGACCCAGTACTTC. This encodes CATRGSAGKHGRETQYF.

CDR3 in amino acids: CASSVEADLGGYTF. The CDR3 DNA reads as TGTGCCAGCAGCGTAGAAGCGGATCTGGGGGGCTACACCTTC. The J gene is TRBJ1-2, the V gene TRBV9; D call uncertain. Germline values: CDR1 SGDLS, CDR2 YYNGEE. There are 14 residues in the CDR3. The V and J ends lost 0 bases and 8 bases respectively, with 14 bases between them. The full variable domain, its missing parts supplied by reference TRBV9 and TRBJ1-2, is DSGVTQTPKHLITATGQRVTLRCSPRSGDLSVYWYQQSLDQGLQFLIQYYNGEERAKGNILERFSAQQFPDLHSELNLSSLELGDSALYFCASSVEADLGGYTFGSGTRLTVV.

This clone occurred a few times. Within the sample, other DNA sequences also encode this same CDR3. This chain links TRBV19 with TRBJ1-5; the D gene is possibly TRBD1 (5 bases). The V end lost 4 bases, the J end lost 3 bases, and 7 bases lay between the germline ends. CDR3 length: 13 amino acids. Germline CDR1 and CDR2: LNHDA and SQIVND (reference sequence). The CDR3 DNA sequence: TGTGCCAGTAGTAGACAGTCCAATCAGCCCCAGCATTTT. Amino acids: CASSRQSNQPQHF. Complete variable domain (other parts from reference TRBV19 and TRBJ1-5): DGGITQSPKYLFRKEGQNVTLSCEQNLNHDAMYWYRQDPGQGLRLIYYSQIVNDFQKGDIAEGYSVSREKKESFPLTVTSAQKNPTAFYLCASSRQSNQPQHFGDGTRLSIL.

The CDR3 region has the DNA TGTGCCAGCAGACGAGGGAGGGGGTACACTGAAGCTTTCTTT. The encoded protein is CASRRGRGYTEAFF. This sequence joins TRBV28 and TRBJ1-1, with D possibly being TRBD1 (6 bases). The germline V gene has CDR1 MDHEN and CDR2 SYDVKM. Between the trimmed V and J ends, which lost 6 bases and 3 bases, there was a span of 14 bases. The CDR3 length is 14 residues.

The chain employs TRBV19 and TRBJ1-4; tentative D call: TRBD1 (6 bases). The germline gives CDR1 LNHDA, CDR2 SQIVND (reference sequence). There are 16 residues in the CDR3. Between the trimmed V and J ends, which lost 4 bases and 2 bases, there was a span of 14 bases. The CDR3 sequence: CASSKGGVRTNEKLFF. In DNA form, the CDR3 reads TGTGCCAGTAGTAAAGGGGGAGTAAGGACTAATGAAAAACTGTTTTTT.

This clone was detected only a few times. The rearrangement joins TRBV6-4 to TRBJ2-3; D perhaps matches TRBD2 (6 bases). The germline V and J ends were trimmed by 6 bases and 0 bases, with 10 bases remaining between them. The CDR3 is 14 amino acids. Germline lookup yields CDR1 MRHNA and CDR2 SNTAGT. The CDR3 region has the DNA TGTGCCAGCAGCGGGACTGGTAGCACAGATACGCAGTATTTT. It translates to CASSGTGSTDTQYF.

DNA for the CDR3: TGTGCCAGTAGTATAAAAGTCAGCACTGAAGCTTTCTTT. Protein product: CASSIKVSTEAFF. The chain recombines TRBV19 with TRBJ1-1; D is uncertain. Trimming took 2 bases from V and 4 from J, leaving 8 bases between them. CDR3 length: 13 amino acids. Germline CDR1 reads LNHDA; CDR2 reads SQIVND (reference sequence).

The chain links TRBV2 to TRBJ2-7; D is possibly TRBD1 (6 bases). The V end lost 6 bases, the J end lost 3 bases, and 15 bases lay between the germline ends. Germline V lookup: CDR1 SNHLY, CDR2 FYNNEI. CDR3 size: 14 residues. The DNA of the CDR3 is TGTGCCAGCAGGCTCGAACAGGGAAACTACGAGCAGTACTTC. It specifies CASRLEQGNYEQYF. The full variable domain, its missing parts supplied by reference TRBV2 and TRBJ2-7, is EPEVTQTPSHQVTQMGQEVILRCVPISNHLYFYWYRQILGQKVEFLVSFYNNEISEKSEIFDDQFSVERPDGSNFTLKIRSTKLEDSAMYFCASRLEQGNYEQYFGPGTRLTVT.

The gene calls are TRBV20-1 and TRBJ2-7, with D unresolved. Trimming cost V 5 bases and J 7 bases, with 12 bases left between them. The CDR3 is 11 amino acids. Germline V CDR1 and CDR2: DFQATT, SNEGSKA (reference sequence). CDR3 amino acids: CSAPSVGEQYF. In DNA form, the CDR3 reads TGCAGTGCTCCGTCGGTCGGTGAGCAGTACTTC.

This chain links TRBV27 with TRBJ2-7; 14 bases match TRBD2. The CDR3 contains 18 residues. Germline V gene lookup returns CDR1 MNHEY and CDR2 SMNVEV (reference sequence). The V gene end was trimmed by 3 bases and the J gene end by 2 bases; junction bases not matched to a gene: 9. CDR3 amino acids: CASSFWGLAGASAYEQYF. The CDR3, as DNA: TGTGCCAGCAGTTTCTGGGGACTAGCGGGGGCGTCAGCCTACGAGCAGTACTTC.

V is TRBV19 and J is TRBJ1-2; 7 nucleotides match TRBD1. The V and J ends lost 6 bases and 1 base, in that order; junction bases with no gene match: 5. The CDR3 extends over 14 amino acids. From germline, CDR1 is LNHDA and CDR2 SQIVND (reference sequence). CDR3 nucleotides: TGTGCCAGTAGGCCGGGACAGCTTAACTATGGCTACACCTTC. This encodes CASRPGQLNYGYTF.

This clone was seen at least ten times. V usage is TRBV27 and J usage is TRBJ2-7; 13 bases agree with TRBD2. J gave up 2 bases and V 2 bases, and 15 bases lay outside the gene matches. The length of the CDR3 is 20 residues. Looked up from germline, CDR1 is MNHEY and CDR2 is SMNVEV (reference sequence). CDR3 nucleotides: TGTGCCAGCAGTTTACCCTCGGGGCAGTTACTAGCGGGAGGGCCCTACGAGCAGTACTTC. Translation: CASSLPSGQLLAGGPYEQYF.

This clone was seen only a few times. V usage is TRBV12-3 or TRBV12-4 and J usage is TRBJ2-5; D possibly corresponds to TRBD1 (6 bases). Between the trimmed V and J ends, which lost 6 bases and 5 bases, there was a span of 13 bases. CDR3 length: 13 residues. CDR3 bases: TGTGCCAGCAGGAAACAGGGCTTGGAGACCCAGTACTTC. Its protein product is CASRKQGLETQYF.

The chain joins TRBV7-9 to TRBJ2-5; weak D call: TRBD2 (6 bases). Germline-derived CDR1 and CDR2 are SEHNR and FQNEAQ (reference sequence). V was trimmed by 5 bases and J by 3 bases, leaving 13 bases between them. The CDR3 extends over 14 amino acids. The CDR3 protein is CASSPLWGEETQYF. The CDR3 coding sequence is TGTGCCAGCAGCCCCTTATGGGGGGAAGAGACCCAGTACTTC.

V and J are TRBV20-1 and TRBJ2-1; 8 bases match TRBD1. Per germline, CDR1 DFQATT and CDR2 SNEGSKA (reference sequence). This CDR3 contains 14 residues. V lost 3 bases to trimming and J lost 8 bases; unmatched junction nucleotides: 9. The CDR3: CSASTWTGLDEQFF. Written as DNA, the CDR3 is TGCAGTGCTAGTACATGGACAGGGTTGGATGAGCAGTTCTTC.

V gene TRBV19 combines with J gene TRBJ2-7, with 10 bases that match TRBD2. V lost 4 bases, J lost 7 bases, and 13 bases stayed unmatched. The CDR3 has 16 amino acids. Looked up from germline, CDR1 is LNHDA and CDR2 is SQIVND (reference sequence). CDR3 DNA sequence: TGTGCCAGTAGTAAGAGGACTAGCGGACCTGGAAGGGAGCAGTACTTC. Its translation is CASSKRTSGPGREQYF.

V usage is TRBV7-3 and J usage is TRBJ2-3, with 7 bases identical to TRBD1. CDR1 and CDR2 from the germline V gene are SGHTA and FQGTGA. This CDR3 has 15 residues. V lost 5 bases to trimming and J lost 3 bases; unmatched junction nucleotides: 8. The CDR3 bases are TGTGCCAGCAGCCCCACGACAGGGATAACAGATACGCAGTATTTT. This codes for CASSPTTGITDTQYF.

This clone was picked up a small number of times. This CDR3 is CASSSPPGNRRGNQPQHF. CDR3 DNA: TGTGCCAGCAGTTCCCCACCAGGGAACCGGCGAGGCAATCAGCCCCAGCATTTT. The genes are TRBV28 and TRBJ1-5; perhaps TRBD1 as D (5 bases). Germline CDR1 reads MDHEN; CDR2 reads SYDVKM. The CDR3 extends over 18 amino acids. Trimming cost V 4 bases and J 2 bases, with 21 bases left between them. The complete variable domain, with remaining parts taken from reference TRBV28 and TRBJ1-5, reads DVKVTQSSRYLVKRTGEKVFLECVQDMDHENMFWYRQDPGLGLRLIYFSYDVKMKEKGDIPEGYSVSREKKERFSLILESASTNQTSMYLCASSSPPGNRRGNQPQHFGDGTRLSIL.